The source of this T cell receptor (beta chain) is a study of blood T cell repertoires in COVID-19. Study information: Whether acute or convalescent, the COVID-19 samples came from the United States, Italy and Spain. From T cells, B-cell-depleted T cells, or PBMCs came the material, which was cDNA or gDNA.

Losses at the gene ends were 6 bases for V and 4 bases for J; bases not matched to a gene: 5. Germline values: CDR1 MDHEN, CDR2 SYDVKM. The CDR3 totals 14 residues. Authors' data handling: Estimates of nucleated cell counts were drawn from the amplification of reference gene primers. Sequenced by immunoSEQ multiplex PCR; TCRdb stores in-frame clones only, minus some. That table furnishes V, J and clone size, whereas the DNA furnished D and trimming. The data show approximately 240,000 clones, about 86% seen once. This chain connects TRBV28 to TRBJ1-3; 8 bases fit TRBD1. The source material was peripheral blood. The clonotype was recovered from a woman aged 55-75 years with acute or convalescent COVID-19. CDR3 protein: CASSFRGQGNTIYF. In nucleotides, the CDR3 is TGTGCCAGCAGCTTCAGGGGGCAGGGAAACACCATATATTTT.